Listed below are T cell receptor beta chains from one sample, sequenced in a study of blood T cell repertoires in COVID-19. The table came from immunoSEQ multiplex PCR; TCRdb's copy has only in-frame clones and leaves some out. This table holds under 170,000 clones, roughly 80% found once. What was sequenced was peripheral blood. Receptors were obtained from a man in his 70s with acute or convalescent COVID-19. CDR3s include the opening cysteine and the closing phenylalanine or tryptophan.

V gene: TRBV28; CDR3 protein: CASKGTHTEAFF
V gene: TRBV4-1; CDR3 protein: CASSQGQVLAYEQYF
V gene: TRBV3-1/TRBV3-2; CDR3 protein: CASSQAGLNYGYTF
V gene: TRBV5-1; CDR3 protein: CASSRAGGPNTGELFF
V gene: TRBV5-6; CDR3 protein: CASSFRDTRTQYF
V gene: TRBV28; CDR3 protein: CASGPPDRVDIQYF
V gene: TRBV7-2; CDR3 protein: CASSLGGVTEAFF
V gene: TRBV7-3; CDR3 protein: CASSFGTSVGEQFF
V gene: TRBV3-1/TRBV3-2; CDR3 protein: CASSQRGGGTDTQYF
V gene: TRBV28; CDR3 protein: CASSLGTGHQPQHF
V gene: TRBV9; CDR3 protein: CASSVSWGLGETQYF
V gene: TRBV25-1; CDR3 protein: CASSEHGGGDEKLFF
V gene: TRBV7-8; CDR3 protein: CASSLRGDPNEQFF
V gene: TRBV11-2; CDR3 protein: CASSLRLSGGVTDTQYF
V gene: TRBV7-9; CDR3 protein: CASSFDSAGTFEQYF
V gene: TRBV11-2; CDR3 protein: CASSRGAQSSTDTQYF
V gene: TRBV7-8; CDR3 protein: CASSPHTTGTVLYNEQFF
V gene: TRBV27; CDR3 protein: CASSLYGRGDEKLFF
V gene: TRBV5-1; CDR3 protein: CASSSGQGANEQYF
V gene: TRBV7-2; CDR3 protein: CASSPTPGTGSLGLFF
V gene: TRBV2; CDR3 protein: CASTGTGGNQPQHF
V gene: TRBV16; CDR3 protein: CASSEDRDSREYGYTF
V gene: TRBV9; CDR3 protein: CASSVGASGSRGETQYF
V gene: TRBV5-4; CDR3 protein: CASSFGGTSGGSETQYF
V gene: TRBV27; CDR3 protein: CASSSGQYNSPLHF
V gene: TRBV18; CDR3 protein: CASSPTGGAGGNTIYF
V gene: TRBV29-1; CDR3 protein: CSVEVGGEGGYTF
V gene: TRBV7-8; CDR3 protein: CASSSYRGRSGYEQYF
V gene: TRBV2; CDR3 protein: CASSEGGSSPLHF
V gene: TRBV28; CDR3 protein: CASSSQPGKDGELFF
V gene: TRBV6-1; CDR3 protein: CASSESPHRTHSNQPQHF
V gene: TRBV19; CDR3 protein: CASSIDTGDTEAFF
V gene: TRBV6-5; CDR3 protein: CASSYSKGARSAFF
V gene: TRBV5-1; CDR3 protein: CASSPGAGTTYEQYF
V gene: TRBV28; CDR3 protein: CASSNSGGGQETQYF
V gene: TRBV11-3; CDR3 protein: CASSPQSSGQVLSNQPQHF
V gene: TRBV5-4; CDR3 protein: CASRPPGGGQGRGYTF
V gene: TRBV30; CDR3 protein: CAWRGLGTDTQYF
V gene: TRBV7-2; CDR3 protein: CASTKRTSGNANTGELFF
V gene: TRBV2; CDR3 protein: CASRKTTKAYEQYF
V gene: TRBV28; CDR3 protein: CASSYSTSLYNEQFF